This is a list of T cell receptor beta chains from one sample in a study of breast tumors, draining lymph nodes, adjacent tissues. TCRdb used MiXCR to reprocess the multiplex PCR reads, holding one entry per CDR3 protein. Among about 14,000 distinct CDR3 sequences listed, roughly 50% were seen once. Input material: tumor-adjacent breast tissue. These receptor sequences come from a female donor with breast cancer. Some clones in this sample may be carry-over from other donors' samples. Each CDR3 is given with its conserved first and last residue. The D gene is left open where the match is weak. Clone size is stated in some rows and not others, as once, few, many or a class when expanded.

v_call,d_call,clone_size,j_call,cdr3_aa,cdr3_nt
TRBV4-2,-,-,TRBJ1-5,CASSHESADQPQHF,TGTGCCAGCAGCCACGAGTCAGCAGATCAGCCCCAGCATTTT
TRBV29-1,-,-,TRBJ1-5,CSVYGGNGNQPQHF,TGCAGCGTTTACGGGGGAAACGGCAATCAGCCCCAGCATTTT
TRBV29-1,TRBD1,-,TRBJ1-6,CSARQGDLPLHF,TGCAGCGCCCGACAGGGGGATCTACCCCTCCACTTT
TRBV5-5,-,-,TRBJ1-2,CAGSLDLTHGYTF,TGTGCCGGTAGCTTGGATCTAACCCATGGCTACACCTTC
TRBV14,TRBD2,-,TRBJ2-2,CASSRATTSSYTGELFF,TGTGCCAGCAGCCGAGCGACGACTAGCAGTTACACCGGGGAGCTGTTTTTT
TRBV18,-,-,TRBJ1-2,CASSLQPERGYTF,TGTGCCAGCTCACTGCAGCCAGAGAGGGGCTACACCTTC
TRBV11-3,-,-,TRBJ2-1,CASSLGFGPSPTENEQFF,TGTGCCAGCAGCTTAGGATTCGGGCCGAGCCCGACCGAGAATGAGCAGTTCTTC
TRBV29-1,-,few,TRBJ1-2,CSVGGDFYGYTF,TGCAGCGTTGGAGGGGACTTCTATGGCTACACCTTC
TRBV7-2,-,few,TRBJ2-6,CASSSVPAGANVLPF,TGTGCCAGCAGTTCGGTTCCGGCTGGGGCCAACGTCCTGCCTTTC
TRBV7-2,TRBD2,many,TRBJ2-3,CASSPRWAGGREDTQYF,TGTGCCAGCAGCCCCCGATGGGCGGGAGGGCGTGAAGATACGCAGTATTTT
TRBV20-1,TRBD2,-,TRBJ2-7,CSARDWGLARYEQYF,TGCAGTGCTAGAGATTGGGGACTAGCGCGGTACGAGCAGTACTTC
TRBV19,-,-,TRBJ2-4,CASGNLAKNIQYF,TGTGCCAGTGGGAATCTAGCCAAAAACATTCAGTACTTC
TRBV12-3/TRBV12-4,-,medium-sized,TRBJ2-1,CASSLLISSYNEQFF,TGTGCCAGCAGTTTGCTCATTAGCTCCTACAATGAGCAGTTCTTC
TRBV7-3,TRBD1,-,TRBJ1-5,CASSTDRAGSNQPQHF,TGTGCCAGCAGCACCGACAGGGCGGGATCCAATCAGCCCCAGCATTTT
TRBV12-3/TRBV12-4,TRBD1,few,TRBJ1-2,CASSLFRDRAYGYTF,TGTGCCAGCAGTTTGTTCCGGGACAGGGCCTATGGCTACACCTTC
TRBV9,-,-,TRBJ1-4,CASSVVPLENGRDTEKLFF,TGTGCCAGCAGCGTAGTCCCCCTCGAGAACGGACGAGACACTGAAAAACTGTTTTTT
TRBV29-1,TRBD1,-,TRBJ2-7,CSVEGTGHKSYEQYF,TGCAGCGTTGAGGGGACAGGGCACAAATCCTACGAGCAGTACTTC
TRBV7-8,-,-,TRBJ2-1,CASSTEADREQFF,TGTGCCAGCAGTACGGAAGCCGATCGTGAGCAGTTCTTC
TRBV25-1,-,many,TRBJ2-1,CASNLSRVNNEQFF,TGTGCCAGTAACCTATCCAGGGTGAACAATGAGCAGTTCTTC
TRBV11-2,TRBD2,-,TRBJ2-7,CASSLEPTSGGLSSYEQYF,TGTGCCAGCAGCTTAGAGCCGACTAGCGGGGGTTTAAGCTCCTACGAGCAGTACTTC
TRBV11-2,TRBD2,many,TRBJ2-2,CASSPETSGIWAGELFF,TGTGCCAGCAGCCCGGAGACTAGCGGGATTTGGGCCGGGGAGCTGTTTTTT
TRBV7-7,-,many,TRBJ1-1,CASSSGVNTEAFF,TGTGCTAGCAGCTCAGGGGTGAACACTGAAGCTTTCTTT
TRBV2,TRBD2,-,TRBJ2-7,CASSALAGEIDEQYF,TGTGCCAGCAGTGCACTAGCGGGAGAGATTGACGAGCAGTACTTC
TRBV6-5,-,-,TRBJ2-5,CASSHSNSGWAQYF,TGTGCCAGCAGTCACTCGAATAGCGGTTGGGCCCAGTACTTC
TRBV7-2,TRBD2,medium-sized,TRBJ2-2,CASSPSPLAGANTGELFF,TGTGCCAGCAGCCCTAGCCCCTTAGCGGGGGCGAACACCGGGGAGCTGTTTTTT
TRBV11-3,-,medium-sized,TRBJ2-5,CASSLDVVRETQYF,TGTGCCAGCAGCTTAGATGTAGTGCGGGAGACCCAGTACTTC
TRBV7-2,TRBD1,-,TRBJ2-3,CASSSGQGTDTQYF,TGTGCCAGCAGCTCGGGACAGGGGACAGATACGCAGTATTTT
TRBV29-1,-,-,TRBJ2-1,CSGASAYNEQFF,TGCAGCGGAGCCTCGGCGTACAATGAGCAGTTCTTC
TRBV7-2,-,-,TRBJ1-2,CASSPVGAYGYTF,TGTGCCAGCAGCCCGGTGGGGGCCTATGGCTACACCTTC
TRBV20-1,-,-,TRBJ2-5,CSAESGETQYF,TGCAGTGCCGAGTCCGGAGAGACCCAGTACTTC
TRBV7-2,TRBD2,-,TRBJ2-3,CASSLTSGRRDTQYF,TGTGCCAGCAGCCTGACTAGCGGGAGGAGAGATACGCAGTATTTT
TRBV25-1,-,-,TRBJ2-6,CASSGGSSGANVLTF,TGTGCCAGCAGTGGGGGCAGCTCTGGGGCCAACGTCCTGACTTTC
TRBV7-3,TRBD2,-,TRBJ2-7,CASSLGGETYEQYF,TGTGCCAGCAGCTTAGGGGGGGAAACCTACGAGCAGTACTTC
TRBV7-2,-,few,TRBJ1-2,CASSLQQRLYGYTF,TGTGCCAGCAGCCTACAGCAACGGTTGTATGGCTACACCTTC
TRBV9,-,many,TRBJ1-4,CASSEGLKKTNEKLFF,TGTGCCAGCAGCGAGGGACTGAAGAAGACTAATGAAAAACTGTTTTTT
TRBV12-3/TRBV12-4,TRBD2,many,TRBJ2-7,CASSPTPGTSGNEQYF,TGTGCCAGCAGTCCGACCCCCGGGACTAGCGGGAACGAGCAGTACTTC
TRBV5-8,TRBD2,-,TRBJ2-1,CASSKELAGGRRSYNEQFF,TGTGCCAGCAGCAAGGAACTAGCGGGAGGGCGCCGCTCCTACAATGAGCAGTTCTTC
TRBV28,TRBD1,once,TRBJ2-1,CASSLRGQWIYEQFF,TGTGCCAGCAGTTTAAGGGGACAGTGGATTTATGAGCAGTTCTTC
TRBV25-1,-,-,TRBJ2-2,CASETGLNTGELFF,TGTGCCAGCGAAACAGGACTTAACACCGGGGAGCTGTTTTTT
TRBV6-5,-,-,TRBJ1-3,CASSHSRGWRDTIYF,TGTGCCAGCAGTCACTCGAGAGGGTGGCGGGACACCATATATTTT
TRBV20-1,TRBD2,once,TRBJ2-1,CSARDLRTSGDHNEQFF,TGCAGTGCTAGAGACCTCCGGACTAGCGGGGATCACAATGAGCAGTTCTTC
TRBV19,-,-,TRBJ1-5,CASQPAGRGNQPQHF,TGTGCCAGCCAACCAGCCGGGCGAGGCAATCAGCCCCAGCATTTT
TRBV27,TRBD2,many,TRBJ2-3,CATMTLAGGRDTQYF,TGTGCCACCATGACACTAGCGGGAGGGAGGGATACGCAGTATTTT
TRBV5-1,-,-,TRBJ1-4,CASSLDLSGGAKKLFF,TGCGCCAGCAGCTTGGACCTCAGCGGGGGCGCAAAAAAACTGTTTTTT
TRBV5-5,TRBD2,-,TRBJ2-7,CASSLGTSGYEQYF,TGTGCCAGCAGCTTGGGGACTAGCGGCTACGAGCAGTACTTC
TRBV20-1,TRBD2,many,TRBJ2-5,CSARDVGAGERMAETQYF,TGCAGTGCTAGAGATGTTGGGGCGGGGGAAAGGATGGCAGAGACCCAGTACTTC
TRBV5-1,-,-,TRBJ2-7,CASSLTGHSYEQYF,TGCGCCAGCAGCTTGACAGGTCATTCCTACGAGCAGTACTTC
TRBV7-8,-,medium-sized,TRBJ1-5,CASSLLAGANQPQHF,TGTGCCAGCAGCTTATTGGCAGGGGCCAATCAGCCCCAGCATTTT
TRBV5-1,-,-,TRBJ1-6,CASSLDGTVNSPLHF,TGCGCCAGCAGCTTGGACGGGACGGTAAATTCACCCCTCCACTTT
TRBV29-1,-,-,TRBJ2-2,CSVEKGGELFF,TGCAGCGTAGAAAAGGGCGGGGAGCTGTTTTTT
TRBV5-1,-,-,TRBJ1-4,CASSLGMPNEKLFF,TGCGCCAGCAGCTTGGGTATGCCTAATGAAAAACTGTTTTTT
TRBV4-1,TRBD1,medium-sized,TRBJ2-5,CASSQTPPGTAQETQYF,TGCGCCAGCAGCCAAACACCACCCGGGACAGCGCAAGAGACCCAGTACTTC
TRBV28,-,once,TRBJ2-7,CASTPTGTLCEQYF,TGTGCCAGCACCCCCACAGGGACTTTATGCGAGCAGTACTTC